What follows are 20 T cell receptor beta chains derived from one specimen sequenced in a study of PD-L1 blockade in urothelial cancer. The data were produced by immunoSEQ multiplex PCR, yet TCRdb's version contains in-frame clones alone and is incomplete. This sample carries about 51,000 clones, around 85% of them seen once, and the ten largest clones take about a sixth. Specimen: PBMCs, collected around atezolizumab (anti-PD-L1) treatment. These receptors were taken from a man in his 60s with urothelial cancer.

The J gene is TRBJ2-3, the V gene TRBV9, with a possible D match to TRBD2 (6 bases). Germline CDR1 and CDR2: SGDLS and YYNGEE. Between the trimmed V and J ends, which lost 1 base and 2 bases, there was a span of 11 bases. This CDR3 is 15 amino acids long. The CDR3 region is CASSVRGDPTDTQYF. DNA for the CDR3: TGTGCCAGCAGCGTACGCGGGGACCCCACAGATACGCAGTATTTT. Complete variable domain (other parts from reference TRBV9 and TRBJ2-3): DSGVTQTPKHLITATGQRVTLRCSPRSGDLSVYWYQQSLDQGLQFLIQYYNGEERAKGNILERFSAQQFPDLHSELNLSSLELGDSALYFCASSVRGDPTDTQYFGPGTRLTVL.

The CDR3 nucleotides read TGTGCCAGCAGCCGCGGGGGGGACTTTGAAGCTTTCTTT. It translates to CASSRGGDFEAFF. The rearrangement joins TRBV5-4 to TRBJ1-1, with a possible D match to TRBD1 (5 bases). The CDR3 sequence is 13 residues long. The V gene's germline CDR1 is SGHNT and CDR2 YYREEE (reference sequence). V lost 4 bases and J 7 bases, leaving 14 bases between the germline ends.

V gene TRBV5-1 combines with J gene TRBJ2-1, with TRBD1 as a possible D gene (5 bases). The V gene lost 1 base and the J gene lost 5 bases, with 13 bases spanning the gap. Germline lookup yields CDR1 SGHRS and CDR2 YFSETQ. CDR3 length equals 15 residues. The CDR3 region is CASSLMQGGNNEQFF. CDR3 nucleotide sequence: TGCGCCAGCAGCTTGATGCAGGGTGGAAACAATGAGCAGTTCTTC.

This CDR3 is CASTQLSTGHPKHEAFF. The CDR3 nucleotides are TGTGCCAGCACCCAACTCTCGACAGGGCACCCGAAACATGAAGCTTTCTTT. This chain uses TRBV7-9 with TRBJ1-1; 7 positions match TRBD1. This CDR3 is 17 amino acids long. J gave up 7 bases and V 7 bases, and 21 bases lay outside the gene matches. CDR1 and CDR2 from the germline V gene are SEHNR and FQNEAQ (reference sequence).

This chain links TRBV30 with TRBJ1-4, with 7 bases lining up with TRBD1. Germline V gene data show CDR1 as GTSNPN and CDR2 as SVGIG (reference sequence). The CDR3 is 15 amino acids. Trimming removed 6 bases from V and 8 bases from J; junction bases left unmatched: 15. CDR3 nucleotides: TGTGCCTGCAAACGCCGAGGGGGCATGCGGGAAAAACTGTTTTTT. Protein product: CACKRRGGMREKLFF.

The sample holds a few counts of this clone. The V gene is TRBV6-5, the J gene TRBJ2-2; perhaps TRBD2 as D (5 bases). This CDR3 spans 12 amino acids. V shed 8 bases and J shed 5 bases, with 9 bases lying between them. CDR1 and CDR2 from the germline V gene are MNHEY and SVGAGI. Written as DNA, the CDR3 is TGTGCCAGCTGGAGGTGGACCGGGGAGCTGTTTTTT. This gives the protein CASWRWTGELFF.

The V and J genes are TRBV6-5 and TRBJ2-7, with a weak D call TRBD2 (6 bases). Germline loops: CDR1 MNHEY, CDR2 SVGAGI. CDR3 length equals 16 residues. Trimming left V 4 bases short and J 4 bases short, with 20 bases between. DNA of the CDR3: TGTGCCAGCAGTTCTTACCTCCTTCTAGCGAGATACGAGCAGTACTTC. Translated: CASSSYLLLARYEQYF.

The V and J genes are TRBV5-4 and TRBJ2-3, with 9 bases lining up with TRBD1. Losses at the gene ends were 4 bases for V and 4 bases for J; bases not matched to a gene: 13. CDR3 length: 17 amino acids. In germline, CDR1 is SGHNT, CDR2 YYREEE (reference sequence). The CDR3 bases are TGTGCCAGCAGCGATCCGGGACAGGGTCCCTCGGCAGATACGCAGTATTTT. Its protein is CASSDPGQGPSADTQYF.

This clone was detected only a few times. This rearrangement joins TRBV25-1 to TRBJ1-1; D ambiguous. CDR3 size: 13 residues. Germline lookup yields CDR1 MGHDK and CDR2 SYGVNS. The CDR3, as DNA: TGTACCTTGGAGAAACGGATGAACACTGAAGCTTTCTTT. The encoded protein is CTLEKRMNTEAFF.

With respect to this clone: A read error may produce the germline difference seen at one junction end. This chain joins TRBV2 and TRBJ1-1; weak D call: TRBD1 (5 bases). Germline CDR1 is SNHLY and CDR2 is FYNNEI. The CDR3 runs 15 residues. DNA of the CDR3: TGTGCCAGCAGGGGGGGGTGGAACGGGAACGCTGAAGCTTTCTTT. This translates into CASRGGWNGNAEAFF. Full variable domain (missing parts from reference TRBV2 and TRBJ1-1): EPEVTQTPSHQVTQMGQEVILRCVPISNHLYFYWYRQILGQKVEFLVSFYNNEISEKSEIFDDQFSVERPDGSNFTLKIRSTKLEDSAMYFCASRGGWNGNAEAFFGQGTRLTVV.

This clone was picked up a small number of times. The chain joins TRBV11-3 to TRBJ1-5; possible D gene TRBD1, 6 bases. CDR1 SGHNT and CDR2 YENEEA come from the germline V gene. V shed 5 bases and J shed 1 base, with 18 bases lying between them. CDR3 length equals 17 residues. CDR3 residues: CASSKMSGDVSNQPQHF. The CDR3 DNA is TGTGCCAGCAGCAAGATGTCAGGGGATGTCAGCAATCAGCCCCAGCATTTT.

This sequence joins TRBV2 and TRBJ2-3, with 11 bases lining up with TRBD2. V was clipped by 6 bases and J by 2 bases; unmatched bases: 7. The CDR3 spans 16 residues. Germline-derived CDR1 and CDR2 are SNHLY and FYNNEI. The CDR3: CASSDRLAGYTDTQYF. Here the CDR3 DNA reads TGTGCCAGCAGCGACCGACTAGCGGGATACACAGATACGCAGTATTTT. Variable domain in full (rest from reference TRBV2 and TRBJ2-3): EPEVTQTPSHQVTQMGQEVILRCVPISNHLYFYWYRQILGQKVEFLVSFYNNEISEKSEIFDDQFSVERPDGSNFTLKIRSTKLEDSAMYFCASSDRLAGYTDTQYFGPGTRLTVL.

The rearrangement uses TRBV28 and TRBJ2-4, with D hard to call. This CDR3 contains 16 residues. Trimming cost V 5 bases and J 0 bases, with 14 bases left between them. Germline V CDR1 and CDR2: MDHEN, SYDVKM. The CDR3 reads CASSTAARPAKNIQYF. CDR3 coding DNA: TGTGCCAGCAGTACGGCGGCGCGCCCAGCCAAAAACATTCAGTACTTC. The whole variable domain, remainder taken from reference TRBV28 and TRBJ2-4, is DVKVTQSSRYLVKRTGEKVFLECVQDMDHENMFWYRQDPGLGLRLIYFSYDVKMKEKGDIPEGYSVSREKKERFSLILESASTNQTSMYLCASSTAARPAKNIQYFGAGTRLSVL.

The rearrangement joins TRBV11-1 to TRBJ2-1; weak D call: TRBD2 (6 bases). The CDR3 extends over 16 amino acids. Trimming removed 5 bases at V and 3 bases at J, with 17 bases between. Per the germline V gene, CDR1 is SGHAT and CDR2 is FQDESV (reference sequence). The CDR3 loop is CASSAPGLTNYNEQFF. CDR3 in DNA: TGTGCCAGCAGCGCCCCGGGACTTACCAACTACAATGAGCAGTTCTTC.

The CDR3 protein is CASSKAGGGEKLFF. CDR3 coding DNA: TGCGCCAGCAGCAAAGCAGGGGGTGGTGAAAAACTGTTTTTT. The chain combines TRBV5-1 with TRBJ1-4, with 7 bases that match TRBD1. The V segment lost 4 bases and the J segment 7 bases; nucleotides outside the gene matches: 7. The CDR3 spans 14 residues. Germline V gene sequence: CDR1 SGHRS, CDR2 YFSETQ.

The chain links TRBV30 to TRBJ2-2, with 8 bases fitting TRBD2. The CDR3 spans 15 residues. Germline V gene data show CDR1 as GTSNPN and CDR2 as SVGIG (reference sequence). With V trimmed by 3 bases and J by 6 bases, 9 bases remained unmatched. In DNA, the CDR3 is TGTGCCTGGAGCAGCGGGGTAGCGGGGCCCGGGGAGCTGTTTTTT. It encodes CAWSSGVAGPGELFF.

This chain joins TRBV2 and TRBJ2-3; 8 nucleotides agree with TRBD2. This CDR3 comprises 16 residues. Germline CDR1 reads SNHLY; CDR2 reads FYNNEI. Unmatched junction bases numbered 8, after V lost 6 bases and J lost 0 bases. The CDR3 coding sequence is TGTGCCAGCAGAGTCAAACTAGCGGCAAGCACAGATACGCAGTATTTT. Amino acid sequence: CASRVKLAASTDTQYF.

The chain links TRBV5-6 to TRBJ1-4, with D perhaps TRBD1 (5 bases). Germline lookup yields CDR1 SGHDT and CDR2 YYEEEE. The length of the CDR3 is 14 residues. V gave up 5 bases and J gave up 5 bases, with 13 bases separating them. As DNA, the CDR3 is TGTGCCAGCAGACCCCGACAGCGAAATGAAAAACTGTTTTTT. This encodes CASRPRQRNEKLFF.

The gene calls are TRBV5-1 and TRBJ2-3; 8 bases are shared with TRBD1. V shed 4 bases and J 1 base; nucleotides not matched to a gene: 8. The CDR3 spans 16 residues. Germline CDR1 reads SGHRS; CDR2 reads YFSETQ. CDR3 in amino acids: CASSRATGVGTDTQYF. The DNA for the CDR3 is TGCGCCAGCAGCCGCGCGACAGGGGTCGGCACAGATACGCAGTATTTT.

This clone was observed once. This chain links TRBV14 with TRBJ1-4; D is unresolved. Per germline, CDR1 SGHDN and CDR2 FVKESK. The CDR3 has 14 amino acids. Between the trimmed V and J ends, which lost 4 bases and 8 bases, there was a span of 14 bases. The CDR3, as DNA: TGTGCCAGCAGCCGAGCAGGCGGAGGGGAAAAACTGTTTTTT. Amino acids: CASSRAGGGEKLFF.